Listed below are T cell receptor beta chains from one sample, sequenced in a study of response to subunit inactivated influenza vaccine. From the RT-PCR reads, TCRdb called clonotypes with MiXCR, one entry per CDR3 protein. Among fewer than 700,000 distinct CDR3 sequences listed, roughly 13% were seen once. Sequencing was performed on PBMCs from blood, taken roughly 6 weeks after vaccination. The source is a man in his fifties who received an inactivated influenza vaccine. Each CDR3 is given with its conserved first and last residue. Fields, in order: clone size, J gene, V gene, D gene, CDR3 DNA, CDR3 protein. A D gene is named only where the DNA matches it firmly. For some rows the clone size is stated as once, few or many, or as a class when expanded; others skip it.

clone size: many
J gene: TRBJ2-7
V gene: TRBV10-3
D gene: .
CDR3 DNA: TGTGCCATCAGTGATGGGGGCACCTACGAGCAGTACTTC
CDR3 protein: CAISDGGTYEQYF

clone size: .
J gene: TRBJ2-5
V gene: TRBV11-1
D gene: TRBD1
CDR3 DNA: TGTGCCAGCAGCCTATATAGACAGGGATCAATTTCATTTGGGGAAGAGACCCAGTACTTC
CDR3 protein: CASSLYRQGSISFGEETQYF

clone size: .
J gene: TRBJ1-5
V gene: TRBV6-2/TRBV6-3
D gene: .
CDR3 DNA: TGTGCCAGCAGTTACGAGGGGACACTAAATCAGCCCCAGCATTTT
CDR3 protein: CASSYEGTLNQPQHF

clone size: few
J gene: TRBJ2-3
V gene: TRBV4-3
D gene: .
CDR3 DNA: TGCGCCAGCAGCCTATATTCCGGGGCAGATACGCAGTATTTT
CDR3 protein: CASSLYSGADTQYF

clone size: .
J gene: TRBJ2-7
V gene: TRBV15
D gene: .
CDR3 DNA: TGTGCCACCAGCATGCGGGCCTACGAGCAGTACTTC
CDR3 protein: CATSMRAYEQYF

clone size: .
J gene: TRBJ2-7
V gene: TRBV20-1
D gene: TRBD2
CDR3 DNA: TGCAGTGCCTCCAAGCGGGAGGGCTCCTACGAGCAGTACTTC
CDR3 protein: CSASKREGSYEQYF

clone size: few
J gene: TRBJ1-1
V gene: TRBV7-8
D gene: TRBD1
CDR3 DNA: TGTGCCAGCAGACCCGGGACAGCCCCGAACACTGAAGCTTTCTTT
CDR3 protein: CASRPGTAPNTEAFF

clone size: .
J gene: TRBJ1-3
V gene: TRBV9
D gene: .
CDR3 DNA: TGTGCCAGCGGAGACAGGAGCTCTGGAAACACCATATATTTT
CDR3 protein: CASGDRSSGNTIYF

clone size: .
J gene: TRBJ2-3
V gene: TRBV4-1
D gene: TRBD1
CDR3 DNA: TGCGCCAGCAGCCAAGTGACCGTGAGACAGGGGGCTGTATATACGCAGTATTTT
CDR3 protein: CASSQVTVRQGAVYTQYF

clone size: many
J gene: TRBJ2-7
V gene: TRBV7-9
D gene: TRBD1
CDR3 DNA: TGTGCCAGCAGCCCATGGACAGGAAAAACCTACGAGCAGTACTTC
CDR3 protein: CASSPWTGKTYEQYF

clone size: few
J gene: TRBJ2-3
V gene: TRBV10-3
D gene: .
CDR3 DNA: TGTGCCATCAGTTCCTTGGACAGTTTAACAGATACGCAGTATTTT
CDR3 protein: CAISSLDSLTDTQYF

clone size: .
J gene: TRBJ1-1
V gene: TRBV5-6
D gene: .
CDR3 DNA: TGTGCCAGCAGCTGGCTTGGGGCGGTGGAGGGATCAACTGAAGCTTTCTTT
CDR3 protein: CASSWLGAVEGSTEAFF

clone size: few
J gene: TRBJ1-2
V gene: TRBV5-1
D gene: .
CDR3 DNA: TGCGCCAGCAGACCATTCGCAGGCTCCCAGGGAGGCTACACCTTC
CDR3 protein: CASRPFAGSQGGYTF

clone size: few
J gene: TRBJ1-4
V gene: TRBV5-6
D gene: .
CDR3 DNA: TGTGCCAGCAGTCCGGGGCAGGTCGGTGAAAAACTGTTTTTT
CDR3 protein: CASSPGQVGEKLFF

clone size: few
J gene: TRBJ2-7
V gene: TRBV5-1
D gene: .
CDR3 DNA: TGCGCCAGCAGCTTGGGAGCAGGGGTCATATCCTACGAGCAGTACTTC
CDR3 protein: CASSLGAGVISYEQYF

clone size: few
J gene: TRBJ2-3
V gene: TRBV20-1
D gene: TRBD2
CDR3 DNA: TGCAGTGCTAGAGGTAGCGGGGGGCCTCCAGATACGCAGTATTTT
CDR3 protein: CSARGSGGPPDTQYF

clone size: many
J gene: TRBJ2-2
V gene: TRBV29-1
D gene: .
CDR3 DNA: TGCAGCGTTGAAGATCGGTTCGGGGAGCTGTTTTTT
CDR3 protein: CSVEDRFGELFF